This TCR beta chain was observed in a study of T cell clonality in common variable immunodeficiency. Study findings and constraints: CVID subjects had higher TCRbeta clonality than healthy controls, most marked in about a third. Fewer TCRbeta clones were shared among CVID subjects than controls. CVID patient heterogeneity limited repertoire-clinical complication correlations. In common variable immunodeficiency, TCR beta chains reportedly carried fewer deletions and N-nucleotide insertions.

No CVID subject was ill or on immunomodulatory drugs when sampled. In its sample, this clone was seen a few times. Its antigen remains unidentified. Read sequence stops 3 residues before the CDR3 end, and the germline J gene provides the missing end. The CDR3 totals 15 residues. V was clipped by 2 bases and J by 6 bases; unmatched bases: 7. Germline CDR1 reads SEHNR; CDR2 reads FQNEAQ (reference sequence). Some clones are missing from TCRdb's copy, which holds only in-frame ones; the method was immunoSEQ multiplex PCR. This sample shows thousands of clones and no singletons; around 4.7% rests with the ten largest.

Sequenced: peripheral blood mononuclear cells. This clonotype was sampled from a human donor with common variable immunodeficiency. The gene calls are TRBV7-9 and TRBJ2-7, with 10 bases that match TRBD1. The part of the CDR3 DNA that was read is TGTGCCAGCAGCTTATCGGGACAGGGGTTTTTCGAG. Amino acids: CASSLSGQGFFE. The entire CDR3 sequence reads CASSLSGQGFFEQYF.